Below, 3 T cell receptor beta chains from the same sample are listed, as sequenced in a study of T cell repertoires in cytomegalovirus infection. TCRdb fed the reads into MiXCR, producing one record per CDR3 protein. In the table there are more than 150,000 distinct CDR3 sequences, roughly 19% of which are singletons. The specimen was PBMCs. Receptor source: a human donor in good health (CMV status not recorded). Some clones in this sample may be carry-over from other donors' samples.

This clonotype came up a few times. The rearrangement uses TRBV4-1 and TRBJ2-1; D perhaps matches TRBD1 (6 bases). This CDR3 contains 15 residues. Trimming took 1 base from V and 6 from J, leaving 13 bases between them. Germline loops: CDR1 MGHRA, CDR2 YSYEKL. The CDR3: CASSQAGASSNEQFF. DNA of the CDR3: TGCGCCAGCAGCCAAGCAGGGGCCTCTAGCAATGAGCAGTTCTTC.

The chain employs TRBV2 and TRBJ1-1; D remains unclear. From germline, CDR1 is SNHLY and CDR2 FYNNEI. This CDR3 has 17 residues. The germline V and J ends were trimmed by 6 bases and 2 bases, with 22 bases remaining between them. CDR3 protein: CASSLGRETNKNTEAFF. Written as DNA, the CDR3 is TGTGCCAGCAGCCTCGGACGGGAGACTAACAAAAACACTGAAGCTTTCTTT.

The table lists this clonotype with a few counts. V is TRBV6-1 and J is TRBJ1-4; D remains unclear. The CDR3 covers 13 residues. With 0 bases removed from V and 14 bases from J, the gap between germline ends came to 13 bases. CDR1 is MNHNS and CDR2 is SASEGT in the germline V gene. This chain's CDR3 is CASSEALRADLFF. In DNA, the CDR3 is TGTGCCAGCAGTGAAGCGCTTCGGGCAGACCTGTTTTTT.